The rows below give T cell receptor beta chains drawn from one sample of a study of shared clonotypes between healthy human individuals. Repertoires were generated with immunoSEQ multiplex PCR, while TCRdb's copy carries only in-frame clones and drops some. The data show about 2 million clones, around 95% seen once. Sequencing was done on a sample of naive CD4+ T cells sorted from blood. The origin of the receptors is a man aged 18 to 29 in good health. The CDR3 runs from the conserved cysteine through the conserved F or W. A D gene is named only where the DNA matches it firmly. Size values are once, few and many counts, or a class for expanded clones, and some rows have none.

v_call: TRBV5-1
d_call: TRBD1
clone_size: NA
j_call: TRBJ2-2
cdr3_nt: TGCGCCAGCAGCCCCAGACAGGGGGCCTCCGGGGAGCTGTTTTTT
cdr3_aa: CASSPRQGASGELFF

v_call: TRBV7-2
d_call: TRBD2
clone_size: once
j_call: TRBJ2-3
cdr3_nt: TGTGCCAGCAGCATTAGCGGGAGGGCCGGAGATACGCAGTATTTT
cdr3_aa: CASSISGRAGDTQYF

v_call: TRBV6-6
d_call: NA
clone_size: NA
j_call: TRBJ2-7
cdr3_nt: TGTGCCAGCAGTTACTCGAGAGGGCGGGTTAGCGAGCAGTACTTC
cdr3_aa: CASSYSRGRVSEQYF

v_call: TRBV6-5
d_call: NA
clone_size: NA
j_call: TRBJ1-3
cdr3_nt: TGTGCCAGCAGCCGACAGAGTGGAAACACCATATATTTT
cdr3_aa: CASSRQSGNTIYF

v_call: TRBV5-1
d_call: NA
clone_size: NA
j_call: TRBJ2-7
cdr3_nt: TGCGCCAGCAGCTTGATGATGGCAGGGGCGGGCGAGCAGTACTTC
cdr3_aa: CASSLMMAGAGEQYF

v_call: TRBV6-1
d_call: NA
clone_size: once
j_call: TRBJ1-2
cdr3_nt: TGTGCCAGCAGTGAAGAATCCCTAAGATTAGGCTACACCTTC
cdr3_aa: CASSEESLRLGYTF

v_call: TRBV7-2
d_call: NA
clone_size: NA
j_call: TRBJ1-2
cdr3_nt: TGTGCCAGCAGCTTAGAAGGAGGGTATGGCTACACCTTC
cdr3_aa: CASSLEGGYGYTF

v_call: TRBV11-2
d_call: NA
clone_size: NA
j_call: TRBJ1-6
cdr3_nt: TGTGCCAGCAGCCCCAGGGGCGGACAGTTTTTGGGTTCACCCCTCCACTTT
cdr3_aa: CASSPRGGQFLGSPLHF

v_call: TRBV10-1
d_call: NA
clone_size: NA
j_call: TRBJ2-5
cdr3_nt: TGCGCCAGCAGGAGACAGGTGGGCCAAGAGACCCAGTACTTC
cdr3_aa: CASRRQVGQETQYF

v_call: TRBV5-1
d_call: NA
clone_size: NA
j_call: TRBJ2-5
cdr3_nt: TGCGCCAGCAGCTTGGCGGCGGGCCGGGAGACCCAGTACTTC
cdr3_aa: CASSLAAGRETQYF

v_call: TRBV19
d_call: TRBD1
clone_size: NA
j_call: TRBJ1-5
cdr3_nt: TGTGCCAGTAGTGGGGGACAGACCCAGTTTATAGGCAATCAGCCCCAGCATTTT
cdr3_aa: CASSGGQTQFIGNQPQHF

v_call: TRBV6-1
d_call: NA
clone_size: NA
j_call: TRBJ1-5
cdr3_nt: TGTGCCAGCAGTGAAACGACTAGCAATCAGCCCCAGCATTTT
cdr3_aa: CASSETTSNQPQHF

v_call: TRBV27
d_call: TRBD1
clone_size: NA
j_call: TRBJ1-2
cdr3_nt: TGTGCCAGCAGAATGACAGGGGGCGCTTACCCTCATGGCTACACCTTC
cdr3_aa: CASRMTGGAYPHGYTF

v_call: TRBV5-4
d_call: NA
clone_size: NA
j_call: TRBJ2-6
cdr3_nt: TGTGCCAGCAGCTTGACTGGCGCCAACGTCCTGACTTTC
cdr3_aa: CASSLTGANVLTF

v_call: TRBV10-3
d_call: TRBD1
clone_size: once
j_call: TRBJ1-5
cdr3_nt: TGTGCCATCAGTGTGGCGGACAGGGTAGCGAATCAGCCCCAGCATTTT
cdr3_aa: CAISVADRVANQPQHF

v_call: TRBV5-1
d_call: TRBD2
clone_size: NA
j_call: TRBJ2-3
cdr3_nt: TGCGCCACGGGGCTAGCGGGGACCACAGATACGCAGTATTTT
cdr3_aa: CATGLAGTTDTQYF

v_call: TRBV2
d_call: TRBD2
clone_size: NA
j_call: TRBJ2-3
cdr3_nt: TGTGCCAGCAGTACGGGACTAGCGAACACAGATACGCAGTATTTT
cdr3_aa: CASSTGLANTDTQYF

v_call: TRBV18
d_call: TRBD1
clone_size: NA
j_call: TRBJ2-2
cdr3_nt: TGTGCCAGCTCACCAGGGACAGGGAGGACCGGGGAGCTGTTTTTT
cdr3_aa: CASSPGTGRTGELFF

v_call: TRBV30
d_call: NA
clone_size: NA
j_call: TRBJ1-1
cdr3_nt: TGTGCCTGGAGTCCGCGGAGGGAGAAAAACACTGAAGCTTTCTTT
cdr3_aa: CAWSPRREKNTEAFF

v_call: TRBV6-5
d_call: TRBD1
clone_size: NA
j_call: TRBJ1-1
cdr3_nt: TGTGCCAGCATCTCACAGGGGGCGAGTACTGAAGCTTTCTTT
cdr3_aa: CASISQGASTEAFF